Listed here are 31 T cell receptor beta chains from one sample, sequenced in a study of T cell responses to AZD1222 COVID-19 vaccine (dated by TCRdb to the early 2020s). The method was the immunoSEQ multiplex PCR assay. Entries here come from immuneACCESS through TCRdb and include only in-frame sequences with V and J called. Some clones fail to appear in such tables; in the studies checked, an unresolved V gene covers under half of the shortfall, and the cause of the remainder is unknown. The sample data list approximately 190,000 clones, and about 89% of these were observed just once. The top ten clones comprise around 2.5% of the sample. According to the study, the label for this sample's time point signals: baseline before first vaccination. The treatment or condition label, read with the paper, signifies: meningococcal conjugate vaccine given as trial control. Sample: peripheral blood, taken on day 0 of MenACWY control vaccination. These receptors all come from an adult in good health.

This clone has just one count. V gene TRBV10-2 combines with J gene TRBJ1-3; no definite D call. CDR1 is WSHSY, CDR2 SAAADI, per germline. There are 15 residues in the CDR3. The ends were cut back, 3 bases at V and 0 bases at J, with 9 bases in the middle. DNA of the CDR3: TGCGCCAGCAGTGAAGGCAGTCTCTCTGGAAACACCATATATTTT. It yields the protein CASSEGSLSGNTIYF.

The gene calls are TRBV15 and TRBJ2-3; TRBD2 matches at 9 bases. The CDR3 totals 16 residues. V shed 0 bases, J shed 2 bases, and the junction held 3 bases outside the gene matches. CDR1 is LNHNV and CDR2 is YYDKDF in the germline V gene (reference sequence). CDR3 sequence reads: CATSREGGGATDTQYF. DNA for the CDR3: TGTGCCACCAGCAGAGAAGGCGGGGGGGCCACAGATACGCAGTATTTT.

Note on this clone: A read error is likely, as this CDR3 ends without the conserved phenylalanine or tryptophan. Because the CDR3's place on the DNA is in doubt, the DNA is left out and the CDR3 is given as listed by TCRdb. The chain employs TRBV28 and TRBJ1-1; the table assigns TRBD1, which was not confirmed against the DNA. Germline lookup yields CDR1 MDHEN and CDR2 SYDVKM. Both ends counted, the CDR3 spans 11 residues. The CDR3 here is CASSFRDHLSI.

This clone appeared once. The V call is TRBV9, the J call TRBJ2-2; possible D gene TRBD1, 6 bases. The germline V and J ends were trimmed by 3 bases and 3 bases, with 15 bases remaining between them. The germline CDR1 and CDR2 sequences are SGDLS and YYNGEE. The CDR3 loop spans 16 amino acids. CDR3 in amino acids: CASSDDLRGYTGELFF. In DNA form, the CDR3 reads TGTGCCAGCAGCGACGATCTCAGGGGTTACACCGGGGAGCTGTTTTTT.

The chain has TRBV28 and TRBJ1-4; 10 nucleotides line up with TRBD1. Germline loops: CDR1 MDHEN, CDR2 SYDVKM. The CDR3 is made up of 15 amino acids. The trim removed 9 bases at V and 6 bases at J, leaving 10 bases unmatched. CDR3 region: CARPTSGQGDEKLFF. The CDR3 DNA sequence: TGTGCCAGACCAACGTCAGGACAGGGGGATGAAAAACTGTTTTTT.

In DNA, the CDR3 is TGTGCCTGGAGTACGGGACAGGGGGCTGGTGAGCAGTTCTTC. Amino acids: CAWSTGQGAGEQFF. The rearrangement uses TRBV30 and TRBJ2-1; the match to TRBD1 covers 12 bases. The CDR3 has 14 residues. Trimming cost V 2 bases and J 9 bases; bases outside gene matches: 5. Germline lookup yields CDR1 GTSNPN and CDR2 SVGIG (reference sequence).

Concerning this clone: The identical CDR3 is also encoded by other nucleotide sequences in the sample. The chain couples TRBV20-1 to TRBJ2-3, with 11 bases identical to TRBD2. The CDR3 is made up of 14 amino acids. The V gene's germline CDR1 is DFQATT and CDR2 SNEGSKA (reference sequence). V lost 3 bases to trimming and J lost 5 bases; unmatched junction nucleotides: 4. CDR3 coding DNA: TGCAGTGCTAGTCTAGCGGGGGGCTTAGATACGCAGTATTTT. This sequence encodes CSASLAGGLDTQYF.

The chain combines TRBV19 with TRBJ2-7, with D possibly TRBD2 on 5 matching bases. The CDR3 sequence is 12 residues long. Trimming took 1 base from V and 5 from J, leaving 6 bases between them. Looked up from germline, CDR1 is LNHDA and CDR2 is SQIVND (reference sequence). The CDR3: CASSIAGNEQYF. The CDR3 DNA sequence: TGTGCCAGTAGTATAGCGGGGAACGAGCAGTACTTC.

CDR3 DNA sequence: TGTGCCAGCAGTGAAGCGCAGGCTCTATATAGCAATCAGCCCCAGCATTTT. This sequence encodes CASSEAQALYSNQPQHF. The V and J genes are TRBV2 and TRBJ1-5; no reliable D call. V lost 0 bases, J lost 0 bases, and 12 bases lay in between. Germline loops: CDR1 SNHLY, CDR2 FYNNEI. The CDR3 is made up of 17 amino acids.

This CDR3 reads CASSEEGISNQPQHF. The CDR3 region has the DNA TGTGCCAGCAGTGAGGAAGGTATTAGCAATCAGCCCCAGCATTTT. The chain joins TRBV6-1 to TRBJ1-5; D is unresolved. CDR1 and CDR2 (germline): MNHNS, SASEGT. The CDR3 has 15 residues. Trimming shortened V by 3 bases and J by 0 bases, and 9 bases separated the two germline ends.

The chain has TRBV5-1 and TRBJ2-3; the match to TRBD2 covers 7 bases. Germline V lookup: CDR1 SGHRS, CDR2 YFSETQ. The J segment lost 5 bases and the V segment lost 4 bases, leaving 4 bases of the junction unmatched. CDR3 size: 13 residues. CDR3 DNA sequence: TGCGCCAGCAGCCGGGGAGGGGTAGATACGCAGTATTTT. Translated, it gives CASSRGGVDTQYF.

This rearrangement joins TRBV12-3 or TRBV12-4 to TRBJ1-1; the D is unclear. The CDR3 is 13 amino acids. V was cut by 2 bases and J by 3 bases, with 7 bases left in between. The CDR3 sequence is CASSLREYTEAFF. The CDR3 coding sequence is TGTGCCAGCAGTTTAAGGGAGTACACTGAAGCTTTCTTT.

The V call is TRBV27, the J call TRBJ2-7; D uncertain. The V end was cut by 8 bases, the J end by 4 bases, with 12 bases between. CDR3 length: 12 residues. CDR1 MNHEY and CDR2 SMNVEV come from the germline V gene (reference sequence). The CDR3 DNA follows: TGTGCCAGCGGCGTTTGGCCGTACGAGCAGTACTTC. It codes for CASGVWPYEQYF.

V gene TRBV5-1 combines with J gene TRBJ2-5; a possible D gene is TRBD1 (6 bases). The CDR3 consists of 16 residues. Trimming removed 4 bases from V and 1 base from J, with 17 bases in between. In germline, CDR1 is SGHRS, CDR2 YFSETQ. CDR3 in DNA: TGCGCCAGCAGCCCGGGGACCCCAGGGGCCCAAGAGACCCAGTACTTC. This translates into CASSPGTPGAQETQYF. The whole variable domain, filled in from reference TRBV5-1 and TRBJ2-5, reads KAGVTQTPRYLIKTRGQQVTLSCSPISGHRSVSWYQQTPGQGLQFLFEYFSETQRNKGNFPGRFSGRQFSNSRSEMNVSTLELGDSALYLCASSPGTPGAQETQYFGPGTRLLVL.

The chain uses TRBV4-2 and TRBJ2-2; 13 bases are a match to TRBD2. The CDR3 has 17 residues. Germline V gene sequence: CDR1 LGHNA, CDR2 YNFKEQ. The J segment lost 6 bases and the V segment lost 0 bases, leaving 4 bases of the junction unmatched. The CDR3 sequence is CASSQEPGLAGSGELFF. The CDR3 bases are TGTGCCAGCAGCCAAGAGCCGGGACTAGCGGGGTCCGGGGAGCTGTTTTTT.

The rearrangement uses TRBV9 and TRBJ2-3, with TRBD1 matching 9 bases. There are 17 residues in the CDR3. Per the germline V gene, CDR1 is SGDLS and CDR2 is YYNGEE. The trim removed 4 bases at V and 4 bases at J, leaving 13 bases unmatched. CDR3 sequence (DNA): TGTGCCAGCAGCTCCGTTCGCCGGACAGGGGTGGCAGATACGCAGTATTTT. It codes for CASSSVRRTGVADTQYF.

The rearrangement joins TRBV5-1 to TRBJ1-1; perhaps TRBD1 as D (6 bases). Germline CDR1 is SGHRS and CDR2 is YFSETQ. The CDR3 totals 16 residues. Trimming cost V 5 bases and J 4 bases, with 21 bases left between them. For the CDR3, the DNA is TGCGCCAGCAGTCCAACCACAGGGCCCGGGAGCACTGAAGCTTTCTTT. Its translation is CASSPTTGPGSTEAFF.

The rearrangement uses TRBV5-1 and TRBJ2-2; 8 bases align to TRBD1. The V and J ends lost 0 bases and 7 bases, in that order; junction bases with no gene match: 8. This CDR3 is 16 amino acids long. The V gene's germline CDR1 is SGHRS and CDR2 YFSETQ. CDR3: CASSLAWTGRIGELFF. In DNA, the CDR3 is TGCGCCAGCAGCTTGGCCTGGACAGGGAGGATCGGGGAGCTGTTTTTT.

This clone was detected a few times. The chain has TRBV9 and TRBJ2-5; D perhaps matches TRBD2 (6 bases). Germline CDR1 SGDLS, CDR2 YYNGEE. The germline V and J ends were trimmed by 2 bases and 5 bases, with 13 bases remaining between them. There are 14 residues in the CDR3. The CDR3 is CASSVTGVVETQYF. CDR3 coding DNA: TGTGCCAGCAGCGTGACGGGGGTCGTGGAGACCCAGTACTTC.

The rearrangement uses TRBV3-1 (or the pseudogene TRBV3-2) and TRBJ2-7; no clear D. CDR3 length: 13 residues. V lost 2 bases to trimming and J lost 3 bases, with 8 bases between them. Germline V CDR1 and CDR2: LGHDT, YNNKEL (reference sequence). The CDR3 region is CASSQLGVYEQYF. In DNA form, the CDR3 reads TGTGCCAGCAGCCAACTAGGTGTCTACGAGCAGTACTTC.

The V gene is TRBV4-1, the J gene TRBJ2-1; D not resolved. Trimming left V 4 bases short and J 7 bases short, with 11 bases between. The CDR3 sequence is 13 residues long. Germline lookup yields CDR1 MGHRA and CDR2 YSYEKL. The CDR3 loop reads CASSRMERNEQFF. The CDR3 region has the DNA TGCGCCAGCAGCCGTATGGAACGGAATGAGCAGTTCTTC.

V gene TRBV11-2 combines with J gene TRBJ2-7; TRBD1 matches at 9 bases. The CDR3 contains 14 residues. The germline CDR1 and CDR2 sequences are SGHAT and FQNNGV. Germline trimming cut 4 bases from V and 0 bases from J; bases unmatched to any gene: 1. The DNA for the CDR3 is TGTGCCAGCAGCTGGACAGGGGACTCCTACGAGCAGTACTTC. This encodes CASSWTGDSYEQYF.

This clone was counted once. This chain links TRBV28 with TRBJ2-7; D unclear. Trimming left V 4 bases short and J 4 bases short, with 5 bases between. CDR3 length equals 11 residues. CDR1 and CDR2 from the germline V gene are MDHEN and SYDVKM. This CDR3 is CASSYSYEQYF. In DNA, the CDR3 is TGTGCCAGCAGTTACTCTTACGAGCAGTACTTC.

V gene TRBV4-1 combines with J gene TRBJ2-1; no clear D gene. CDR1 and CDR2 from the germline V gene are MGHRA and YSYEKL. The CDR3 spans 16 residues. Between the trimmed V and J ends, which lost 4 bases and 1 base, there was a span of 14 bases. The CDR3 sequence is CASSPPGVGSYNEQFF. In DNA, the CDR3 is TGCGCCAGCAGCCCCCCAGGAGTTGGTTCCTACAATGAGCAGTTCTTC.

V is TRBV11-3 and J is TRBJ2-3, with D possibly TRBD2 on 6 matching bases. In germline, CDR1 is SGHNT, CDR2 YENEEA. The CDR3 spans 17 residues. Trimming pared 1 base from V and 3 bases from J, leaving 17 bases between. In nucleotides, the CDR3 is TGTGCCAGCAGCTTAGGCCCGCGGGGCCGGGGGACAGATACGCAGTATTTT. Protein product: CASSLGPRGRGTDTQYF.

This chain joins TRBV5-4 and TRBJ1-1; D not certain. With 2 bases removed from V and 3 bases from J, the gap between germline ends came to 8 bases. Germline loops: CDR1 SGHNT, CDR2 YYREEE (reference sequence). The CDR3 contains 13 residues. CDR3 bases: TGTGCCAGCAGCTTCGGGTTGGACACTGAAGCTTTCTTT. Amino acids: CASSFGLDTEAFF.

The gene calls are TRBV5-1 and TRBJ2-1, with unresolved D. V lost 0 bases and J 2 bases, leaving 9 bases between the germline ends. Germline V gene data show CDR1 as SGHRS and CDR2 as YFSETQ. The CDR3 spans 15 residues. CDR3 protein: CASSLDLGTYNEQFF. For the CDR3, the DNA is TGCGCCAGCAGCTTGGACCTGGGGACCTACAATGAGCAGTTCTTC.

The CDR3 DNA reads as TGTGCCAGTAGTAGGGACAGGGGAAACTATGATAGCAATCAGCCCCAGCATTTT. It yields the protein CASSRDRGNYDSNQPQHF. This chain uses TRBV19 with TRBJ1-5, with TRBD1 identical over 10 bases. The germline CDR1 and CDR2 sequences are LNHDA and SQIVND (reference sequence). V was clipped by 4 bases and J by 0 bases; unmatched bases: 9. The length of the CDR3 is 18 residues.

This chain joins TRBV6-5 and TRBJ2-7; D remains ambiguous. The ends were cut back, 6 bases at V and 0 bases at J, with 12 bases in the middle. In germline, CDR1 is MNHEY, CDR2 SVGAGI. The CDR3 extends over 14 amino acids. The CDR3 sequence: CASRTQVVSYEQYF. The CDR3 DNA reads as TGTGCCAGCAGGACCCAGGTTGTCTCCTACGAGCAGTACTTC.

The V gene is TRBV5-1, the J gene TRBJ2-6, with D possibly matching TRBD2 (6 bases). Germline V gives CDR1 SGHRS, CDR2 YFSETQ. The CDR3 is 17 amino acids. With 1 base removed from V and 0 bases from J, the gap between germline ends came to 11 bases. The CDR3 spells CASSLRGMSSGANVLTF. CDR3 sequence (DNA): TGCGCCAGCAGCTTGCGCGGGATGAGCTCTGGGGCCAACGTCCTGACTTTC.

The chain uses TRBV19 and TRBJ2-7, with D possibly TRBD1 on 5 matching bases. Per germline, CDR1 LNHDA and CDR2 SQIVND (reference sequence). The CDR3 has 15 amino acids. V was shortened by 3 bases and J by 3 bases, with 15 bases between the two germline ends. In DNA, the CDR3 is TGTGCCAGTAGTATCTCTGACAGCGTTAGCTACGAGCAGTACTTC. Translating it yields CASSISDSVSYEQYF.